The 10 T cell receptor beta chains below come from one sample, sequenced in a study of shared clonotypes between healthy human individuals. TCRdb keeps only in-frame clones here, not all; method: immunoSEQ multiplex PCR. The sample gives over a million clones, 95% to 99% of which show up once; less than 0.55% is in the top ten. Sequenced input: naive CD4+ T cells sorted from blood. This sample's subset: CD45RA+ positively selected. Source of these receptors: a young man in good health.

This chain connects TRBV29-1 to TRBJ1-4, with no clear D. The CDR3 is made up of 13 amino acids. Looked up from germline, CDR1 is SQVTM and CDR2 is ANQGSEA. The V end was cut by 2 bases, the J end by 6 bases, with 10 bases between. The CDR3 sequence is CSVESSEDEKLFF. The CDR3 nucleotides read TGCAGCGTTGAATCCTCGGAGGATGAAAAACTGTTTTTT.

The chain links TRBV29-1 to TRBJ2-1, with a weak D call TRBD1 (6 bases). CDR3 length: 11 amino acids. The V gene's germline CDR1 is SQVTM and CDR2 ANQGSEA. CDR3 sequence reads: CTTWTANEQFF. CDR3 DNA sequence: TGCACCACGTGGACAGCAAATGAGCAGTTCTTC.

The V call is TRBV25-1, the J call TRBJ2-7, with 7 bases fitting TRBD1. This CDR3 is 14 amino acids long. After removal of 8 bases from V and 2 bases from J, the junction contained 9 bases not matched to a gene. Germline assignment: CDR1 MGHDK and CDR2 SYGVNS. CDR3 DNA sequence: TGTGCCAGCGGTCACAGGGGTCAGACCTACGAGCAGTACTTC. Its translation: CASGHRGQTYEQYF.

The chain employs TRBV28 and TRBJ1-5; weak D call: TRBD1 (6 bases). The germline V gene encodes CDR1 MDHEN and CDR2 SYDVKM. This CDR3 region has 18 residues. Trimming stripped 4 bases from V and 5 bases from J, with 24 bases between. The CDR3 here is CASSSSGRWGAGDQPQHF. The CDR3 DNA follows: TGTGCCAGCAGTTCATCTGGCCGGTGGGGGGCGGGGGATCAGCCCCAGCATTTT.

The rearrangement links TRBV10-1 to TRBJ2-3; 9 bases align to TRBD2. The CDR3 sequence is 12 residues long. The V segment lost 9 bases and the J segment 5 bases; nucleotides outside the gene matches: 3. Germline lookup yields CDR1 WNHNN and CDR2 SYGVQD (reference sequence). CDR3 protein: CASSGRRDTQYF. The CDR3 DNA reads as TGCGCCAGTAGCGGGAGACGAGATACGCAGTATTTT.

For this clone: The identical CDR3 is also encoded by other nucleotide sequences in the sample. The chain has TRBV5-1 and TRBJ2-3; 12 bases match TRBD2. Germline lookup yields CDR1 SGHRS and CDR2 YFSETQ. This CDR3 is built from 16 residues. Trimming at V came to 0 bases and at J to 2 bases, leaving 1 base not matched to a gene. Here the CDR3 DNA reads TGCGCCAGCAGCTTGGGACTAGCGGGAGCCACAGATACGCAGTATTTT. Protein: CASSLGLAGATDTQYF.

The chain carries TRBV11-3 and TRBJ1-1, with unresolved D. This CDR3 region has 14 residues. V shed 4 bases and J shed 0 bases, with 9 bases lying between them. Germline assignment: CDR1 SGHNT and CDR2 YENEEA. CDR3 in amino acids: CASSSSGVNTEAFF. DNA of the CDR3: TGTGCCAGCAGCTCAAGTGGGGTGAACACTGAAGCTTTCTTT.

This chain joins TRBV5-6 and TRBJ1-4; TRBD1 is a possible D gene (5 bases). Germline loops: CDR1 SGHDT, CDR2 YYEEEE. Trimming left V 1 base short and J 7 bases short, with 11 bases between. This CDR3 comprises 14 residues. DNA of the CDR3: TGTGCCAGCAGCTTGTTGGGACCATCTGAAAAACTGTTTTTT. It codes for CASSLLGPSEKLFF.

This chain uses TRBV12-5 with TRBJ1-4; D may be TRBD1 (5 bases). There are 17 residues in the CDR3. V lost 1 base to trimming and J lost 5 bases, with 17 bases between them. CDR1 and CDR2 (germline): LGHNT, FRNRAP. The chain's CDR3 is CASGLDQGPGRNEKLFF. CDR3 in DNA: TGTGCTAGTGGTTTGGATCAGGGTCCAGGTCGGAATGAAAAACTGTTTTTT.

The rearrangement links TRBV10-3 to TRBJ1-1; D might be TRBD1 (6 bases). In germline, CDR1 is ENHRY, CDR2 SYGVKD. The CDR3 is 15 amino acids. Trimming left V 4 bases short and J 1 base short, with 13 bases between. For the CDR3, the DNA is TGTGCCATCAGTGGACCGGGACACGGGAACACTGAAGCTTTCTTT. Protein product: CAISGPGHGNTEAFF.